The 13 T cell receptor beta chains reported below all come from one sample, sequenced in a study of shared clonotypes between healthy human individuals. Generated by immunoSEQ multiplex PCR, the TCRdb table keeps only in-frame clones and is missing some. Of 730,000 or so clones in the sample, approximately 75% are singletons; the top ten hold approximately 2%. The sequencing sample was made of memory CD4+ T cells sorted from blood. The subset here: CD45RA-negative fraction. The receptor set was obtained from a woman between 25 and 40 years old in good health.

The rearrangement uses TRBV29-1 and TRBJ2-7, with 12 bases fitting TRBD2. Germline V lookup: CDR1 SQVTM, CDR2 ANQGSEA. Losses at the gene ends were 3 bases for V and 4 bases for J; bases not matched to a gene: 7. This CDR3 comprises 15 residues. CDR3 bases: TGCAGCGTTGAGGAGCTAGCGGGAGGGAGGTACGAGCAGTACTTC. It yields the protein CSVEELAGGRYEQYF.

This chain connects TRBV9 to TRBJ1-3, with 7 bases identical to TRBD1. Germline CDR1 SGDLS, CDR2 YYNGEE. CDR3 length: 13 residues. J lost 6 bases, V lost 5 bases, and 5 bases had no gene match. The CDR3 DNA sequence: TGTGCCAGCAGTCAGGGGGAGGCAAACACCATATATTTT. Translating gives CASSQGEANTIYF.

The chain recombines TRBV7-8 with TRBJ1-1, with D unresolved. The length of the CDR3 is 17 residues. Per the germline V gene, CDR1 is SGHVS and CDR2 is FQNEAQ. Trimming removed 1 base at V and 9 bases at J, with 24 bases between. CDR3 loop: CASSLVLLPHFAQKAFF. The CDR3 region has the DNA TGTGCCAGCAGCTTAGTTCTTTTGCCCCACTTTGCACAGAAAGCTTTCTTT.

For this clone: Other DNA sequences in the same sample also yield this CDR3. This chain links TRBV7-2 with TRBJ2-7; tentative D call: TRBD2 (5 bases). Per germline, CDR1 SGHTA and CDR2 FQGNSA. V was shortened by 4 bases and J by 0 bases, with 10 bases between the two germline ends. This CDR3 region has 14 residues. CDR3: CASSSQRDSYEQYF. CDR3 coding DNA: TGTGCCAGCAGCTCGCAGAGGGACTCCTACGAGCAGTACTTC.

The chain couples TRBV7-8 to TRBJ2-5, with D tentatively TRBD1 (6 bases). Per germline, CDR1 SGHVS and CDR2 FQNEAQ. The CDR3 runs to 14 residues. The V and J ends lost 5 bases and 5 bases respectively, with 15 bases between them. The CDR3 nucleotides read TGTGCCAGCAGCACACAGGGTTTGGGGGAGACCCAGTACTTC. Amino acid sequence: CASSTQGLGETQYF. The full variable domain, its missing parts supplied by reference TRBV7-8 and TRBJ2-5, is GAGVSQSPRYKVAKRGQDVALRCDPISGHVSLFWYQQALGQGPEFLTYFQNEAQLDKSGLPSDRFFAERPEGSVSTLKIQRTQQEDSAVYLCASSTQGLGETQYFGPGTRLLVL.

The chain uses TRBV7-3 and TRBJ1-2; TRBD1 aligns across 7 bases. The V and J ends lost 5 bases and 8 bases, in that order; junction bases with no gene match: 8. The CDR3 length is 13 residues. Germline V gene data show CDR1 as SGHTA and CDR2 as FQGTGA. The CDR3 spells CASSLRGGLGYTF. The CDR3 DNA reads TGTGCCAGCAGCCTAAGAGGGGGCTTAGGCTACACCTTC.

This CDR3 is CASRTSQGAHNEQFF. In DNA, the CDR3 is TGTGCCAGCAGAACATCGCAGGGGGCCCACAATGAGCAGTTCTTC. This chain uses TRBV28 with TRBJ2-1, with 8 bases that match TRBD1. The CDR3 contains 15 residues. Germline V gene sequence: CDR1 MDHEN, CDR2 SYDVKM. With V trimmed by 6 bases and J by 5 bases, 9 bases remained unmatched.

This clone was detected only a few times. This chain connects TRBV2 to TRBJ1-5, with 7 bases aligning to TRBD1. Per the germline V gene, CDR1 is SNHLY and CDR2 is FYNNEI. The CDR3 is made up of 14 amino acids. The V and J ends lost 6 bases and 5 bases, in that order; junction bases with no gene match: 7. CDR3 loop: CASRPRQGDQPQHF. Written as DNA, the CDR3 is TGTGCCAGCAGGCCAAGACAGGGAGATCAGCCCCAGCATTTT.

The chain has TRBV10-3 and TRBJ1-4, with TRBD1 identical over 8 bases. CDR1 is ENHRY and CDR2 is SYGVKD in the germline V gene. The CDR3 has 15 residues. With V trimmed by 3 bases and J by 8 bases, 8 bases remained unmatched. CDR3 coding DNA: TGTGCCATCAGTGATCCAGGGGGCATGGAAGAAAAACTGTTTTTT. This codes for CAISDPGGMEEKLFF.

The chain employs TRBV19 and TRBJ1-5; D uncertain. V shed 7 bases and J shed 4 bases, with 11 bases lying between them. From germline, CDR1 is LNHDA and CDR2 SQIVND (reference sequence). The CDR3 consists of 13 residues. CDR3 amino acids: CASNTQENQPQHF. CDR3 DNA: TGTGCCAGTAATACTCAGGAGAATCAGCCCCAGCATTTT.

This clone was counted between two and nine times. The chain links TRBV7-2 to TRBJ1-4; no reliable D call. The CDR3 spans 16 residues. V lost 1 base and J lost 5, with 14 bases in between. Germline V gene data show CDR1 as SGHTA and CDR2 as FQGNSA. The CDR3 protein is CASSLGLSQGNEKLFF. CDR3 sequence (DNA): TGTGCCAGCAGCTTAGGCCTAAGCCAAGGGAATGAAAAACTGTTTTTT.

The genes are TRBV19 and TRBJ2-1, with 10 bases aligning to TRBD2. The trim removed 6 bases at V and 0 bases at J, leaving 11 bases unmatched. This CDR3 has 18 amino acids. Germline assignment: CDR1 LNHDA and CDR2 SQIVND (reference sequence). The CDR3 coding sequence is TGTGCCAGTAGGACTAGCGGGTACCAGGGGAGCTCCTACAATGAGCAGTTCTTC. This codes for CASRTSGYQGSSYNEQFF.

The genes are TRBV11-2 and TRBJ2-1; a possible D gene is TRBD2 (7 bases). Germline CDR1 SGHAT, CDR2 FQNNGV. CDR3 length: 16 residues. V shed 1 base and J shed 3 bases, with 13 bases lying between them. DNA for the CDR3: TGTGCCAGCAGCTTAGGTCCGGGGGGCGGCTACAATGAGCAGTTCTTC. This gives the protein CASSLGPGGGYNEQFF.